This T cell receptor (beta chain) was sequenced during a study of type 1 regulatory T cells. At the level of the study: T-allo10 is a Tr1-enriched, alloantigen-specific CD4 T cell product made in vitro.

This clonotype was found many times. TCRdb fed the reads into MiXCR, producing one record per CDR3 protein. This table has 15,000 to 20,000 distinct CDR3 sequences, roughly 10% appearing once. Germline lookup yields CDR1 KGHDR and CDR2 SFDVKD. The CDR3 has 12 amino acids. Deletions cut 4 bases from V and 4 bases from J, with 6 bases between. This chain connects TRBV24-1 to TRBJ1-2; D gene uncertain. The sequence derives from a human donor in good health. The specimen was CD4+ T cells, either the whole sample or a sorted fraction (not recorded which). The CDR3 region is CATSEYTYGYTF. CDR3 nucleotide sequence: TGTGCCACCAGTGAATACACCTATGGCTACACCTTC.